The clone carrying this T cell receptor (beta chain) was seen repeatedly, ten times or more. Its antigen remains unknown. This sample is part of a study of T cell repertoires in cytomegalovirus infection. Study information: Public TCR beta signature analysis indicated the presence of both CMV infection and matching HLA type. The study, taken as a whole, reports: Cumulative frequency (of public TCR beta family members) identified carriers of CMV plus the relevant HLA. Clonotypes of TCR beta that were HLA-C-restricted and CMV-specific dominated the ex vivo response.

This CDR3 region has 13 residues. Trimming shortened V by 3 bases and J by 5 bases, and 10 bases separated the two germline ends. TCRdb recomputed calls from the reads with MiXCR, one row per CDR3 protein. The sample has almost 550,000 distinct CDR3 sequences, more than 15% seen once. This sequence joins TRBV12-3 or TRBV12-4 and TRBJ1-2; D unclear. The sample consisted of CD8+ T cells from PBMCs. This TCR was sampled from a human donor in good health (CMV status not recorded). Some clones in this sample may be carry-over from other donors' samples. CDR3 bases: TGTGCCAGCAGTTTCGGCAGAGAGTATGGCTACACCTTC. This gives the protein CASSFGREYGYTF.